This paragraph reports one TCR beta chain. What this receptor recognizes is not known. There are no base qualities to consult, and no much larger clone falls within one base. The cohort consisted of some 670 healthy bone marrow donors. Cohort members were all nominally healthy when sampled, although unrecorded immune exposures were likely present. The donor tested CMV seronegative, placing the donor among the 300 to 400 seronegative members of the cohort. A peripheral blood sample was provided by each donor, and peripheral blood mononuclear cells were used for TCR beta sequencing. The Qiagen DNeasy Blood Extraction Kit was used to extract genomic DNA from the blood cell samples. This specimen comes from a study of cytomegalovirus exposure and HLA in healthy donors (dated by TCRdb to the late 2010s). Study-level background: According to an earlier analysis of several hundred of the donors, 150 million to 200 million T cells yielded over 100 million unique TCR beta sequences and 250 to 350 Gb of sequence data. In a later genetic analysis, genome-wide SNP genotypes for about 55% of the roughly 670 donors were used, and that subset was treated as a discovery cohort. In an earlier analysis of a few hundred of the donors, high-throughput TCR beta sequencing was used to judge whether each TCR beta V gene segment behaved as functional or pseudogenic. Among over 350 genotyped donors of the cohort, an average of about 240,000 unique TCR beta nucleotide sequences were sequenced per donor, roughly a sixth of them non-productive. Of the approximately 400 genotyped donors, about 80% fell in the genetic ancestry cluster associated with self-reported Caucasian donors. The study aimed to test whether cataloging public T cell receptors could reveal signatures of past pathogen exposure. Alongside the repertoire data, information on donor age, sex, ethnicity and CMV serostatus was compiled. The number of typed donors differed by locus: roughly 629-640 for A, B, C, DRB1 and DQB1; approximately 520 for DQA1; 606 for DPA1; and some 470 for DPB1. About 300 gigabases of sequencing data and roughly 90 million unique TCR sequences were included in an early release covering about 620 HLA-typed donors. In a later analysis, previously published TCR beta repertoires from 666 donors were re-analyzed and high-resolution HLA genotyping was added so that TCR occurrence patterns could be studied. The study profiled the T cell repertoires of hundreds of subjects by immunosequencing and related them to cytomegalovirus serostatus. Because of strong linkage in the cohort, roughly five DR-DQ haplotypes were treated as single units for association and clustering. The study combined high-throughput TCR immunosequencing, statistical association of individual TCRs with disease status, and machine learning to predict cytomegalovirus infection status. A separate validation cohort of roughly 120 different subjects was used in addition to the approximately 610-subject first cohort. In the later analysis, no new phenotypic data were used to find candidate immune exposures; instead, reliance was placed on TCR beta sequences and their occurrence across donors. Class I and class II HLA loci were covered by the typing at four-digit resolution. All discovery cohort repertoires had been generated on a single sequencing platform. Beyond this particular receptor, the publication reports: For the cohort, immune exposure information was limited to CMV serostatus. When HLA alleles, especially DR and DQ, strongly co-occurred, TCR associations were difficult to assign to individual alleles. It was suggested by the authors that the approach could potentially be generalized to other disease states and immunological phenotypes. In a later genetic analysis, fewer N-insertions in productive TCRs were reported among donors in an Asian-associated ancestry cluster than the approximately 710-donor mean. Because HLA typing was unavailable for some donors at each locus, only the typed subset was used in association tests. Some IMGT-functional V segments, including TRBV6-2 and TRBV6-3, could not be distinguished by the 87-base-pair reads and were therefore excluded. Correlated functional status among segregating V segments might reflect linkage disequilibrium, but an unknown experimental factor could not be ruled out. The earlier analysis of about 600 of the donors excluded approximately 17 rarely observed V segments, including chromosome 9 orphons, because counts were too low. In a later analysis, TCR association rates were found to vary across HLA loci, with the most associated TCRs seen for DRB1 alleles and the fewest for HLA-C alleles. A later analysis found that most CMV-associated TCR beta chains appeared HLA-restricted, with HLA associations seemingly driven largely by CMV exposure. The study gave a list of roughly 150 TCR beta chains associated with cytomegalovirus. A cluster of highly shared sequence variants was judged likely to represent a technical artifact of the sequencing pipeline. In a later analysis, several top co-occurrence clusters were reported to appear linked to parvovirus B19, influenza, CMV and Epstein-Barr virus. Roughly uniform sequencing depth across donors was assumed in presence/absence analyses, although this assumption may not hold. The cohort was sequenced for TCR beta chains only, and without alpha or paired-chain data the features that could be detected were limited. An earlier analysis of 450 to 750 of the donors showed that most TCR beta V segments appeared in productive rearrangements either about 90% or about 30% of the time, which broadly matched IMGT annotations. A later analysis associated 16,951 TCR beta sequences with specific HLA alleles at a false discovery rate of 0.05. Most TCR sequences were seen in very few donors, while some public TCRs were found in many individuals. A further reported finding was that TCR beta sequences accurately predicted the HLA-A and HLA-B alleles for most subjects in the first cohort. The classifier was reported to diagnose cytomegalovirus status with high specificity and sensitivity in both the original cohort and the validation cohort. In a later analysis, HLA-associated TCR beta chains were found to be more clonally expanded and to have lower generation probabilities than equally common non-associated chains. An association between a missense DCLRE1C variant and V-gene and J-gene trimming of TCR beta chains was found in a later genetic analysis and replicated in an independent cohort. In vitro tests confirmed that three of the cytomegalovirus-associated TCR beta chains recognize cytomegalovirus antigens.

CDR3 length: 14 amino acids, cysteine to phenylalanine. The read is trimmed to its CDR3 DNA, 42 bases read in frame from base 1. As encoded in the germline V gene, CDR1 is SGHVS while CDR2 is FQNEAQ. V gives up 6 bases and J gives up 1 base, and the segment between their germline ends measures 10 bases. The library was built by means of the immunoSEQ multiplex PCR assay. For the multiplex PCR, a mixture combining 60 forward primers for TCR Vbeta segments and 13 reverse primers for TCR Jbeta segments was used. Amplification of the CDR3 region of rearranged TCR beta genes was performed with a multiplex PCR assay on genomic DNA. The Illumina HiSeq System was used to sequence the amplified TCR beta libraries as 87-base-pair reads. The original methods were these. A later analysis tallied roughly 76 million unique TCR beta chains across the 700 or so repertoires, and around 10 million of those chains were shared by two or more donors. Raw reads were error-corrected and collapsed into unique sequences with a nearest-neighbor algorithm that merged closely related sequences to remove PCR and sequencing errors. V, D and J gene segments were assigned by aligning CDR3 sequences to IMGT reference sequences. For a sequence to be retained, at least a six-nucleotide match to both a V gene segment and a J gene segment was required. A rearrangement counted as productive if the CDR3 had no stop codons and remained in frame with V and J, and every other rearrangement counted as non-productive. Following IMGT convention, CDR3 was defined as the stretch from the second conserved V-encoded cysteine up to the conserved J-encoded phenylalanine. The earlier analysis of 587 of the donors excluded sequences that lacked an unambiguous match to a single V gene segment. An earlier analysis of a few hundred of the donors classified V segments as functional when productive rearrangements were above 56.7% and as segregating when the standard deviation between donors was above 5%. A statistical classification framework was developed to diagnose cytomegalovirus status using the catalog of TCR beta chain sequences. In a later analysis, TCR nucleotide sequences were compared against IMGT/GENE-DB human TR gene sequences so that V and J genes could be assigned. The TCRdist pipeline was used in a later analysis to assign CDR3 sequences and most-parsimonious VDJ recombination scenarios. In a later analysis, each TCR beta chain was defined by its CDR3 amino acid sequence together with its V-gene family, and reads lacking a unique V-gene family were excluded. As a way to deal with suspected cross-contamination and a sequencing artifact, a later analysis dropped hundreds of nucleotide sequences that were highly shared and had low generation probability. A later analysis calculated a clonal expansion index for each public chain from normalized within-repertoire ranks of inferred template counts. A later analysis computed generation probabilities with a VDJ recombination model fitted to out-of-frame rearrangements, and checked the results against IGoR. A later analysis scored TCR-TCR, TCR-HLA and TCR-CMV co-occurrence with hypergeometric tests, applying a repertoire-size bias correction to TCR pairs. A later analysis estimated false discovery rates by permuting HLA or CMV assignments 20 times. In a later analysis, co-occurring TCRs were grouped using DBSCAN, and TCRdist sequence similarity was added for clustering within HLA-allele-positive subsets. Co-occurrence clustering excluded repertoires with fewer than 30,000 or more than 120,000 public chains, plus five with anomalous nucleotide sharing. In TCRdb, the immuneACCESS table is reduced to in-frame sequences with V and J assigned. These tables do not hold every clone; where another copy was compared, an unresolved V gene accounts for under half, and the others remain unexplained. D and trimming were read from the DNA, whereas the V and J calls and clone size are those reported in that table. This sample has around 140,000 clones in its table, and roughly 89% of those were observed once. Together, the top ten hold about 5% of the sample.

The rearranged segments are TRBV7-8 and TRBJ2-1; perhaps TRBD1 is the D gene, with 5 bases matching. The sample taken for sequencing was PBMCs. This clonotype originated in a woman aged 25 to 45 in good health and CMV-seronegative. The CDR3 sequence is CASSSTVSYNEQFF. The nucleotides read TGTGCCAGCAGTTCGACAGTTTCCTACAATGAGCAGTTCTTC.